These 29 T cell receptor beta chains were sequenced from one sample in a study of beta chain features in type 1 diabetes. The study, taken as a whole, reports: Shorter TCRB CDR3s, moderately but significantly so, marked every one of the four CD4+ subsets in Type 1 diabetes patients.

Their target antigens are unknown. Expressed TCRB transcripts were sequenced because the entire RNA isolate underwent reverse transcription. Profiled with immunoSEQ multiplex PCR; TCRdb holds only in-frame clones, not every one. The sample shows 12,000 to 15,000 clones, roughly 60% of them seen only once. Material: stem cell memory CD4+ T cells from blood. Receptor source: a woman younger than 30 with type 1 diabetes.

This clone was detected only a few times. V gene TRBV4-3 combines with J gene TRBJ2-7; D is unclear. From germline, CDR1 is LGHNA and CDR2 YSLEER. Trimming removed 2 bases from V and 0 bases from J, with 8 bases in between. The CDR3 consists of 14 residues. CDR3 coding DNA: TGCGCCAGCAGCCAAAGCAGCGACTCCTACGAGCAGTACTTC. It encodes CASSQSSDSYEQYF.

The CDR3 DNA follows: TGTGCCAGCTCACCAGACCGGGACAGGGGTTTTCGAGAGACCCAGTACTTC. It specifies CASSPDRDRGFRETQYF. This sequence joins TRBV18 and TRBJ2-5, with TRBD1 identical over 10 bases. J lost 4 bases, V lost 2 bases, and 10 bases had no gene match. The CDR3 length is 17 residues. The V gene's germline CDR1 is KGHSH and CDR2 LQKENI.

As DNA, the CDR3 is TGCAGCGTCCGACCGGGGGGGGGAGTGGGGCAGTTCTTC. Its protein is CSVRPGGGVGQFF. The chain couples TRBV29-1 to TRBJ2-1; 8 nucleotides align to TRBD2. The CDR3 is 13 residues long. CDR1 and CDR2 (germline): SQVTM, ANQGSEA. Trimming at V came to 6 bases and at J to 12 bases, leaving 13 bases not matched to a gene.

The genes are TRBV7-8 and TRBJ1-1; TRBD1 is a possible D gene (6 bases). The germline V and J ends were trimmed by 1 base and 5 bases, with 11 bases remaining between them. CDR3 length equals 14 residues. The germline V gene encodes CDR1 SGHVS and CDR2 FQNEAQ. The chain's CDR3 is CASSLVLGATEAFF. CDR3 in DNA: TGTGCCAGCAGCTTAGTTCTGGGGGCGACTGAAGCTTTCTTT.

V usage is TRBV5-1 and J usage is TRBJ1-2, with 10 bases fitting TRBD1. The trim removed 4 bases at V and 8 bases at J, leaving 5 bases unmatched. This CDR3 has 13 amino acids. Germline-derived CDR1 and CDR2 are SGHRS and YFSETQ. The CDR3 nucleotides read TGCGCCAGCAGCCACGGGACAGGGGACGGCTACACCTTC. Translation: CASSHGTGDGYTF.

The chain links TRBV19 to TRBJ2-7; 10 bases line up with TRBD1. V was clipped by 3 bases and J by 0 bases; unmatched bases: 2. Per the germline V gene, CDR1 is LNHDA and CDR2 is SQIVND (reference sequence). CDR3 length: 15 residues. The DNA of the CDR3 is TGTGCCAGTAGTATTGGACAGGGGGACTCCTACGAGCAGTACTTC. Amino acid sequence: CASSIGQGDSYEQYF.

This clone was observed a handful of times. The chain uses TRBV7-9 and TRBJ2-5; D might be TRBD2 (5 bases). CDR3 length equals 13 residues. In germline, CDR1 is SEHNR, CDR2 FQNEAQ (reference sequence). V lost 5 bases and J 9 bases, leaving 16 bases between the germline ends. In nucleotides, the CDR3 is TGTGCCAGCAGCCCAGCCTACCGGGAAGCCCAGTACTTC. It encodes CASSPAYREAQYF.

This clone has only one observation. The V and J genes are TRBV19 and TRBJ2-1; 9 positions match TRBD2. CDR3 length: 14 residues. CDR1 and CDR2 (germline): LNHDA, SQIVND (reference sequence). With 5 bases clipped from V and 6 bases from J, the junction kept 5 bases outside the gene matches. CDR3 region: CASSAGGPSNEQFF. The CDR3 DNA is TGTGCCAGTAGTGCGGGAGGGCCATCCAATGAGCAGTTCTTC.

This chain connects TRBV27 to TRBJ1-5; no firm D call. CDR3 size: 13 residues. Germline V CDR1 and CDR2: MNHEY, SMNVEV (reference sequence). The ends were cut back, 2 bases at V and 7 bases at J, with 9 bases in the middle. CDR3 amino acids: CASSLGRRQPQHF. DNA of the CDR3: TGTGCCAGCAGTTTAGGAAGGCGGCAGCCCCAGCATTTT.

The chain has TRBV9 and TRBJ1-1; possible D gene TRBD1, 6 bases. The germline CDR1 and CDR2 sequences are SGDLS and YYNGEE. The CDR3 extends over 14 amino acids. The V end lost 4 bases, the J end lost 3 bases, and 13 bases lay between the germline ends. CDR3 region: CASSTRPGDTEAFF. The CDR3 nucleotides are TGTGCCAGCAGCACACGGCCAGGGGACACTGAAGCTTTCTTT.

This clone was detected a few times. The chain carries TRBV18 and TRBJ2-1; TRBD1 aligns across 9 bases. Germline V gene data show CDR1 as KGHSH and CDR2 as LQKENI. This CDR3 contains 16 residues. The V gene end was trimmed by 5 bases and the J gene end by 2 bases; junction bases not matched to a gene: 7. The CDR3 here is CASSTGTGRTYNEQFF. The DNA for the CDR3 is TGTGCCAGCTCAACCGGGACAGGGCGGACCTACAATGAGCAGTTCTTC.

The gene calls are TRBV28 and TRBJ2-1; D unresolved. Germline V gene sequence: CDR1 MDHEN, CDR2 SYDVKM. CDR3 length equals 12 residues. V was pared by 1 base and J by 16 bases, with 14 bases between. CDR3 bases: TGTGCCAGCAGTTTATCCATCGGCGGAGCTTTCTTC. Translation: CASSLSIGGAFF. Full variable domain (remainder filled in from reference TRBV28 and TRBJ2-1): DVKVTQSSRYLVKRTGEKVFLECVQDMDHENMFWYRQDPGLGLRLIYFSYDVKMKEKGDIPEGYSVSREKKERFSLILESASTNQTSMYLCASSLSIGGAFFGPGTRLTVL.

This chain joins TRBV29-1 and TRBJ2-1, with D perhaps TRBD2 (5 bases). The CDR3 has 15 residues. The V end was cut by 6 bases, the J end by 4 bases, with 19 bases between. Germline V gene data show CDR1 as SQVTM and CDR2 as ANQGSEA. The CDR3 here is CSVVKGSRNYNEQFF. CDR3 sequence (DNA): TGCAGCGTGGTTAAAGGGAGTCGCAATTACAATGAGCAGTTCTTC.

This clone was observed a few times. V usage is TRBV28 and J usage is TRBJ2-3; TRBD2 matches at 8 bases. The germline CDR1 and CDR2 sequences are MDHEN and SYDVKM. Losses at the gene ends were 11 bases for V and 6 bases for J; bases not matched to a gene: 7. This CDR3 spans 12 amino acids. The CDR3 sequence is CASRASGDTQYF. The CDR3 coding sequence is TGTGCCTCAAGGGCTAGCGGGGATACGCAGTATTTT.

The chain recombines TRBV6-7 with TRBJ1-6; possible D gene TRBD1, 6 bases. TRBV6-7 is classed as an ORF, of uncertain function. CDR3 size: 15 residues. The V end lost 6 bases, the J end lost 10 bases, and 19 bases lay between the germline ends. CDR3 in amino acids: CASSPTLDRWSPLHF. CDR3 DNA: TGTGCCAGCAGCCCTACCCTTGACAGGTGGTCACCCCTCCACTTT.

The table lists this clone with a count of one. The chain couples TRBV9 to TRBJ2-1, with 12 bases that match TRBD2. This CDR3 contains 16 residues. Germline V gene lookup returns CDR1 SGDLS and CDR2 YYNGEE. With 0 bases clipped from V and 9 bases from J, the junction kept 7 bases outside the gene matches. CDR3 protein: CASSVGASGGALEQFF. The CDR3 bases are TGTGCCAGCAGCGTAGGGGCTAGCGGGGGGGCCCTTGAGCAGTTCTTC. Full variable domain (remainder filled in from reference TRBV9 and TRBJ2-1): DSGVTQTPKHLITATGQRVTLRCSPRSGDLSVYWYQQSLDQGLQFLIQYYNGEERAKGNILERFSAQQFPDLHSELNLSSLELGDSALYFCASSVGASGGALEQFFGPGTRLTVL.

The rearrangement links TRBV5-1 to TRBJ2-1; TRBD2 matches at 9 bases. Germline-derived CDR1 and CDR2 are SGHRS and YFSETQ. The J segment lost 5 bases and the V segment lost 4 bases, leaving 4 bases of the junction unmatched. The CDR3 runs 14 residues. The DNA of the CDR3 is TGCGCCAGCAGCCTAAGACTAGCGGACAATGAGCAGTTCTTC. Its protein product is CASSLRLADNEQFF.

The chain is built from TRBV7-9 and TRBJ1-1; no clear D gene. Germline lookup yields CDR1 SEHNR and CDR2 FQNEAQ (reference sequence). Trimming left V 1 base short and J 1 base short, with 7 bases between. The CDR3 is 14 amino acids. In DNA, the CDR3 is TGTGCCAGCAGCTTAGAGACACAGAACACTGAAGCTTTCTTT. It encodes CASSLETQNTEAFF. Full variable domain (outside the CDR3, taken from reference TRBV7-9 and TRBJ1-1): DTGVSQNPRHKITKRGQNVTFRCDPISEHNRLYWYRQTLGQGPEFLTYFQNEAQLEKSRLLSDRFSAERPKGSFSTLEIQRTEQGDSAMYLCASSLETQNTEAFFGQGTRLTVV.

The chain has TRBV6-1 and TRBJ2-1; D remains ambiguous. The CDR3 covers 17 residues. CDR1 is MNHNS, CDR2 SASEGT, per germline. Trimming removed 0 bases at V and 7 bases at J, with 19 bases between. The CDR3 region is CASSEAPIADGRNEQFF. Here the CDR3 DNA reads TGTGCCAGCAGTGAAGCGCCCATAGCCGACGGTCGGAATGAGCAGTTCTTC.

The chain joins TRBV15 to TRBJ2-7; 8 bases fit TRBD2. This CDR3 comprises 14 residues. J gave up 5 bases and V 0 bases, and 3 bases lay outside the gene matches. Germline V gene data show CDR1 as LNHNV and CDR2 as YYDKDF (reference sequence). CDR3 DNA: TGTGCCACCAGCAGAGAGGGACTAGTTAACGAGCAGTACTTC. Translated: CATSREGLVNEQYF.

This chain uses TRBV7-9 with TRBJ1-5; D possibly corresponds to TRBD1 (6 bases). Germline V gives CDR1 SEHNR, CDR2 FQNEAQ (reference sequence). V was cut by 10 bases and J by 4 bases, with 11 bases left in between. This CDR3 region has 12 residues. DNA of the CDR3: TGTGCCATACAAACAGGGAATCAGCCCCAGCATTTT. This sequence encodes CAIQTGNQPQHF. Combining the CDR3 with reference TRBV7-9 and TRBJ1-5 gives the whole variable domain DTGVSQNPRHKITKRGQNVTFRCDPISEHNRLYWYRQTLGQGPEFLTYFQNEAQLEKSRLLSDRFSAERPKGSFSTLEIQRTEQGDSAMYLCAIQTGNQPQHFGDGTRLSIL.

The gene calls are TRBV5-1 and TRBJ1-1; D unclear. The CDR3 consists of 13 residues. V lost 0 bases and J 5 bases, leaving 8 bases between the germline ends. Per germline, CDR1 SGHRS and CDR2 YFSETQ. The CDR3 is CASSLVERTEAFF. CDR3 DNA sequence: TGCGCCAGCAGCTTGGTCGAGAGGACTGAAGCTTTCTTT.

The J gene is TRBJ1-2, the V gene TRBV7-2; 7 bases fit TRBD1. V dropped 4 bases and J dropped 3; count of bases not matched to a gene: 17. The germline CDR1 and CDR2 sequences are SGHTA and FQGNSA. The CDR3 loop spans 18 amino acids. The CDR3 region is CASSSRGPLNRAHYGYTF. DNA for the CDR3: TGTGCCAGCAGCTCTAGGGGGCCCCTAAACAGAGCCCACTATGGCTACACCTTC.

This chain uses TRBV21-1 with TRBJ2-7; no check of the table's D call, TRBD2, against the DNA was made. TRBV21-1 corresponds to a pseudogene. CDR3 length: 18 amino acids. The CDR3 here is CASSNGRLAGALGYEQYF. In nucleotides, the CDR3 is TGTGCCAGCAGCAATGGACGCCTAGCGGGAGCCTTAGGGTACGAGCAGTACTTC.

This clone was detected only once. The genes are TRBV18 and TRBJ1-1; D remains ambiguous. Germline assignment: CDR1 KGHSH and CDR2 LQKENI. Trimming removed 3 bases from V and 0 bases from J, with 8 bases in between. This CDR3 is 14 amino acids long. CDR3 sequence (DNA): TGTGCCAGCTCACCTTCCGGGGTGAACACTGAAGCTTTCTTT. Translating gives CASSPSGVNTEAFF. The full variable domain, rest sourced from reference TRBV18 and TRBJ1-1, is NAGVMQNPRHLVRRRGQEARLRCSPMKGHSHVYWYRQLPEEGLKFMVYLQKENIIDESGMPKERFSAEFPKEGPSILRIQQVVRGDSAAYFCASSPSGVNTEAFFGQGTRLTVV.

The gene calls are TRBV30 and TRBJ1-1, with D perhaps matching TRBD1 (5 bases). The CDR3 has 12 residues. The germline V gene encodes CDR1 GTSNPN and CDR2 SVGIG (reference sequence). Trimming took 2 bases from V and 3 from J, leaving 7 bases between them. CDR3 sequence reads: CAWSSGYTEAFF. In DNA, the CDR3 is TGTGCCTGGAGTTCAGGGTACACTGAAGCTTTCTTT.

This chain connects TRBV5-6 to TRBJ2-1, with D perhaps matching TRBD2 (5 bases). Germline V CDR1 and CDR2: SGHDT, YYEEEE. There are 12 residues in the CDR3. The V end was cut by 5 bases, the J end by 6 bases, with 9 bases between. The CDR3 coding sequence is TGTGCCAGCAGTACTAGGGTCAATGAGCAGTTCTTC. The encoded protein is CASSTRVNEQFF. The full variable domain, with the rest looked up from reference TRBV5-6 and TRBJ2-1, is DAGVTQSPTHLIKTRGQQVTLRCSPKSGHDTVSWYQQALGQGPQFIFQYYEEEERQRGNFPDRFSGHQFPNYSSELNVNALLLGDSALYLCASSTRVNEQFFGPGTRLTVL.

The chain links TRBV19 to TRBJ1-3; no clear D gene. Germline V gene lookup returns CDR1 LNHDA and CDR2 SQIVND (reference sequence). Trimming removed 1 base at V and 0 bases at J, with 7 bases between. This CDR3 spans 15 amino acids. CDR3: CASSIVGGSGNTIYF. CDR3 coding DNA: TGTGCCAGTAGTATAGTCGGCGGCTCTGGAAACACCATATATTTT.

This chain uses TRBV5-1 with TRBJ2-3, with D possibly TRBD2 on 7 matching bases. The CDR3 totals 14 residues. Trimming removed 7 bases from V and 3 bases from J, with 15 bases in between. CDR1 and CDR2 (germline): SGHRS, YFSETQ. The CDR3 sequence: CASYQGGGTDTQYF. As DNA, the CDR3 is TGCGCCAGCTACCAGGGAGGGGGAACAGATACGCAGTATTTT.